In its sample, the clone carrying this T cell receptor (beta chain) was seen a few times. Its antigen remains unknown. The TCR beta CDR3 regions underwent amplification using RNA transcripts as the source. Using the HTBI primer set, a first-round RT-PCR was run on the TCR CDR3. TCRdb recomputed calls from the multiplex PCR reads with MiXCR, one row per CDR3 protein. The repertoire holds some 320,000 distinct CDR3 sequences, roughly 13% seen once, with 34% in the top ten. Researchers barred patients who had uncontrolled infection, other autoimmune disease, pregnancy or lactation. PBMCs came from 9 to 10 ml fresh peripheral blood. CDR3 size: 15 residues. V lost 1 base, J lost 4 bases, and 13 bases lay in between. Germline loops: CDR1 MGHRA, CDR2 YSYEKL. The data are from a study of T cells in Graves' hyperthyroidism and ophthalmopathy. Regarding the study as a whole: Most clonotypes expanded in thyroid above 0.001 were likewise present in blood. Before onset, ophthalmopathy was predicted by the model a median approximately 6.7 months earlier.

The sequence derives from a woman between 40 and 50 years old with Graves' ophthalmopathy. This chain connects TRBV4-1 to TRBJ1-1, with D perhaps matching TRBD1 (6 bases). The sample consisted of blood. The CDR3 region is CASSQVSIGGTEAFF. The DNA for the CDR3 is TGCGCCAGCAGCCAAGTTAGTATAGGGGGCACTGAAGCTTTCTTT.